This TCR beta chain was identified in a study of beta chain features in type 1 diabetes. Points from the study as a whole: Shortening of TCRB CDR3s, moderate but significant, appeared in all four CD4+ subsets of Type 1 diabetes patients.

What was sequenced were expressed TCRB transcripts, since all of the isolated RNA had been reverse transcribed. There were 3.4 million or so reads on average in the naive, central memory and regulatory T cell samples. Clones were read by immunoSEQ multiplex PCR, and TCRdb kept only the in-frame ones, dropping some. Seen here are roughly 160,000 clones, around 8.6% observed once, and the top ten hold around 0.56%. Germline assignment: CDR1 SEHNR and CDR2 FQNEAQ (reference sequence). After removal of 6 bases from V and 1 base from J, the junction contained 5 bases not matched to a gene. The CDR3 spans 14 residues. This clone was seen repeatedly, ten times or more. Its specificity is not known.

J is TRBJ1-1 and V is TRBV7-9, with 7 positions matching TRBD1. Sample: central memory CD4+ T cells from blood. This TCR came from a woman between 18 and 29 years old with type 1 diabetes. The CDR3 protein is CASSSQGENTEAFF. The CDR3 bases are TGTGCCAGCAGTTCGCAGGGGGAGAACACTGAAGCTTTCTTT.